The 19 T cell receptor beta chains reported below all come from one sample, sequenced in a study of blood T cells in healthy people across ages. PCR was performed a second time for roughly 7 to 12 cycles using a sample-barcoded 5' primer and a J-beta primer mix. TCRdb re-called the 5' RACE reads through MiXCR, storing one row per CDR3 protein. Among about 840,000 distinct CDR3 sequences, almost 30% were seen once, and the ten largest hold about a tenth. These same data were also listed under a study on T cells of mothers and their children.

Sample: blood. Source of these receptors: a woman aged 40 to 50 in good health.

At least ten counts were recorded for this clonotype. V and J are TRBV3-1 and TRBJ2-5; possible D gene TRBD1, 6 bases. The germline CDR1 and CDR2 sequences are LGHDT and YNNKEL (reference sequence). The CDR3 totals 14 residues. V lost 4 bases and J lost 2, with 11 bases in between. The CDR3 DNA sequence: TGTGCCAGCAGCCCTCGTAGGGGGCAAGAGACCCAGTACTTC. It specifies CASSPRRGQETQYF.

This clonotype showed up just a few times. CDR3 sequence: CASRLLGQGNIQYF. The CDR3 nucleotides read TGTGCCAGTCGACTTTTGGGACAGGGAAACATTCAGTACTTC. The J gene is TRBJ2-4, the V gene TRBV19; 9 bases align to TRBD1. This CDR3 spans 14 amino acids. Trimming cost V 8 bases and J 6 bases; bases outside gene matches: 8. CDR1 and CDR2 from the germline V gene are LNHDA and SQIVND (reference sequence).

This clonotype has more than one count but fewer than ten. This chain uses TRBV4-1 with TRBJ2-7, with TRBD2 as a possible D gene (5 bases). With 0 bases removed from V and 4 bases from J, the gap between germline ends came to 25 bases. The CDR3 consists of 19 residues. The germline gives CDR1 MGHRA, CDR2 YSYEKL. The CDR3, as DNA: TGCGCCAGCAGCCAAGATAGTCCGGTAAGCGGCGGGCTGAGGTACGAGCAGTACTTC. It translates to CASSQDSPVSGGLRYEQYF.

This clonotype came up once. This rearrangement joins TRBV18 to TRBJ1-6; 8 bases line up with TRBD1. The CDR3 runs 16 residues. CDR1 is KGHSH and CDR2 is LQKENI in the germline V gene. V was clipped by 2 bases and J by 6 bases; unmatched bases: 6. The CDR3 nucleotides read TGTGCCAGCTCACCAATGACAGGGGCGGGTAATTCACCCCTCCACTTT. It codes for CASSPMTGAGNSPLHF.

The CDR3 here is CASSQRDRAYNEQFF. CDR3 coding DNA: TGTGCCAGCAGTCAACGGGACAGGGCCTACAATGAGCAGTTCTTC. The chain has TRBV13 and TRBJ2-1, with 9 positions matching TRBD1. Unmatched junction bases numbered 5, after V lost 6 bases and J lost 2 bases. Germline V CDR1 and CDR2: PRHDT, FYEKMQ (reference sequence). The CDR3 loop spans 15 amino acids.

The chain uses TRBV5-5 and TRBJ2-1, with 8 positions matching TRBD1. The germline V gene encodes CDR1 SGHKS and CDR2 YYEKEE (reference sequence). The CDR3 has 15 residues. The trim removed 2 bases at V and 4 bases at J, leaving 5 bases unmatched. CDR3 protein: CASSFRDRQYNEQFF. The DNA for the CDR3 is TGTGCCAGCAGCTTCCGGGACAGGCAATACAATGAGCAGTTCTTC.

This clonotype was observed a handful of times. V usage is TRBV27 and J usage is TRBJ2-5, with 11 bases that match TRBD1. The DNA end favors TRBJ2-7, so the J call may be wrong. The germline V gene has CDR1 MNHEY and CDR2 SMNVEV (reference sequence). CDR3 length: 15 amino acids. This chain's CDR3 is CASSKWTGGNDEQYF. Written as DNA, the CDR3 is TGTGCCAGCAGTAAATGGACAGGGGGCAATGACGAGCAGTACTTC.

This clonotype was seen repeatedly, ten times or more. This chain connects TRBV18 to TRBJ2-7, with 9 nucleotides matching TRBD1. CDR1 and CDR2 from the germline V gene are KGHSH and LQKENI. CDR3 length: 15 residues. J lost 4 bases, V lost 0 bases, and 4 bases had no gene match. The CDR3: CASSPPDRGTYEQYF. DNA for the CDR3: TGTGCCAGCTCACCACCGGACAGGGGCACGTACGAGCAGTACTTC.

V usage is TRBV7-2 and J usage is TRBJ2-5; weak D call: TRBD1 (5 bases). Trimming took 3 bases from V and 4 from J, leaving 9 bases between them. The CDR3 is 13 residues long. The germline V gene has CDR1 SGHTA and CDR2 FQGNSA. The CDR3 region has the DNA TGTGCCAGCAGCTTTAATCAGGGAGAGACCCAGTACTTC. Translation gives CASSFNQGETQYF.

The chain employs TRBV7-6 and TRBJ2-3; TRBD2 agrees at 7 bases. The V and J ends lost 5 bases and 0 bases, in that order; junction bases with no gene match: 8. The CDR3 extends over 16 amino acids. The V gene's germline CDR1 is SGHVS and CDR2 FNYEAQ. In nucleotides, the CDR3 is TGTGCCAGCAGCCCAGGAGTGGGGGGGAGCACAGATACGCAGTATTTT. This gives the protein CASSPGVGGSTDTQYF.

Here the CDR3 DNA reads TGTGCCAGCAGCTTAAGAGGACTAGGGGGGGGGATATACAATGAGCAGTTCTTC. It specifies CASSLRGLGGGIYNEQFF. The V and J genes are TRBV7-2 and TRBJ2-1; D possibly corresponds to TRBD2 (7 bases). V lost 2 bases and J lost 4, with 21 bases in between. CDR3 length: 18 amino acids. Germline loops: CDR1 SGHTA, CDR2 FQGNSA.

This clonotype was seen at least ten times. The chain links TRBV9 to TRBJ2-7, with D possibly being TRBD1 (6 bases). Germline CDR1 reads SGDLS; CDR2 reads YYNGEE. CDR3 length: 16 amino acids. V was cut by 0 bases and J by 4 bases, with 17 bases left in between. The CDR3: CASSVDAAQGLYEQYF. DNA of the CDR3: TGTGCCAGCAGCGTAGACGCGGCCCAGGGGTTATACGAGCAGTACTTC.

The rearrangement joins TRBV7-2 to TRBJ2-5; no firm D call. CDR3 length: 15 residues. The germline V and J ends were trimmed by 5 bases and 5 bases, with 18 bases remaining between them. CDR1 is SGHTA and CDR2 is FQGNSA in the germline V gene. The CDR3 DNA sequence: TGTGCCAGCAGCCGGGTAGACGGTGGGTGGGAGACCCAGTACTTC. It encodes CASSRVDGGWETQYF.

A note on this clonotype: This clone may be a read error of a much larger clone one base away. The rearrangement uses TRBV7-9 and TRBJ2-7; D is unclear. Germline values: CDR1 SEHNR, CDR2 FQNEAQ (reference sequence). The CDR3 contains 12 residues. The CDR3 spells CASSWEGYGQYF. The CDR3 DNA sequence: TGTGCCAGCAGCTGGGAAGGCTACGGGCAGTACTTC.

The CDR3 is CASSEGRVFTEAFF. The CDR3 coding sequence is TGTGCCAGCAGTGAAGGAAGGGTTTTCACTGAAGCTTTCTTT. J is TRBJ1-1 and V is TRBV2; no clear D. The length of the CDR3 is 14 residues. The germline V gene encodes CDR1 SNHLY and CDR2 FYNNEI. Deletions cut 1 base from V and 4 bases from J, with 10 bases between.

The rearrangement uses TRBV7-3 and TRBJ2-2, with TRBD1 identical over 7 bases. The V and J ends lost 5 bases and 0 bases, in that order; junction bases with no gene match: 3. The germline V gene has CDR1 SGHTA and CDR2 FQGTGA. CDR3 length equals 15 residues. DNA for the CDR3: TGTGCCAGCAGCCGACAGGGCCCGAACACCGGGGAGCTGTTTTTT. It is translated as CASSRQGPNTGELFF.

This clonotype was counted a few times. The chain links TRBV20-1 to TRBJ2-2; D might be TRBD1 or TRBD2, each matching 6 bases. The CDR3 loop spans 13 amino acids. Germline lookup yields CDR1 DFQATT and CDR2 SNEGSKA (reference sequence). The CDR3 region is CGTQGTNTGELFF. CDR3 in DNA: TGCGGAACTCAGGGGACTAACACCGGGGAGCTGTTTTTT.

About this clonotype: This may arise from a read error, as a much more abundant clone is one base away. The chain employs TRBV7-2 and TRBJ2-4; either TRBD1 or TRBD2 may supply D (5 bases each). The length of the CDR3 is 17 residues. Trimming removed 5 bases from V and 0 bases from J, with 17 bases in between. Germline V gene sequence: CDR1 SGHTA, CDR2 FQGNSA. CDR3 sequence reads: CASSHDGAPLAKNIQYF. The CDR3 nucleotides read TGTGCCAGCAGCCATGACGGGGCCCCACTAGCCAAAAACATTCAGTACTTC.

This clonotype was seen repeatedly, ten times or more. This chain links TRBV7-2 with TRBJ2-5; no firm D call. The CDR3 runs 14 residues. Germline V CDR1 and CDR2: SGHTA, FQGNSA. The V end was cut by 2 bases, the J end by 2 bases, with 9 bases between. As DNA, the CDR3 is TGTGCCAGCAGCTTAAACTACAATCAAGAGACCCAGTACTTC. Protein product: CASSLNYNQETQYF.